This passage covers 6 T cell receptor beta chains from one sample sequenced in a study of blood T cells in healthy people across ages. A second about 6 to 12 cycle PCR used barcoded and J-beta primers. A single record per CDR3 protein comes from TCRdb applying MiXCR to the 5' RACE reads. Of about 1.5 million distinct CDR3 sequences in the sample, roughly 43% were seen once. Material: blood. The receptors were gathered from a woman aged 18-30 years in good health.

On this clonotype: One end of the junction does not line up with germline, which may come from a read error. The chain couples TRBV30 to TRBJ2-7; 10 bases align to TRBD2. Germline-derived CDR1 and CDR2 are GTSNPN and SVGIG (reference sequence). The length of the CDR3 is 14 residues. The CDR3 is CVWSVLAGVSEQYF. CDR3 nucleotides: TGTGTCTGGAGTGTCCTAGCGGGAGTTAGCGAGCAGTACTTC.

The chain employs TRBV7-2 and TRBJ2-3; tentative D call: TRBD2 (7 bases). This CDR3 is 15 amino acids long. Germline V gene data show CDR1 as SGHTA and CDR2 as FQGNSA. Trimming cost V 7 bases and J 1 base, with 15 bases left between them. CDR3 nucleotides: TGTGCCAGCAACCGAGGGGGGGCCGGCACAGATACGCAGTATTTT. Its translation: CASNRGGAGTDTQYF.

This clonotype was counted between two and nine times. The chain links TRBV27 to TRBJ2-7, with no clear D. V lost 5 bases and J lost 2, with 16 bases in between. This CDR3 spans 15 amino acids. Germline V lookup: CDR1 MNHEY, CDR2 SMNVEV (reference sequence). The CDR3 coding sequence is TGTGCCAGCAGTACCAGAAAGGGTTCGGCCTACGAGCAGTACTTC. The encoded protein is CASSTRKGSAYEQYF.

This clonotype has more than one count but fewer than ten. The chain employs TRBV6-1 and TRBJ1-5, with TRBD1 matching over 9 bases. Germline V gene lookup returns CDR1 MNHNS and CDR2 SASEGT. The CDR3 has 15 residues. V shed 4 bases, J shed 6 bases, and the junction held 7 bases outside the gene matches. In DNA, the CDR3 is TGTGCCAGCAGTGTCGACAGGGGGTATTTTCAGCCCCAGCATTTT. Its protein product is CASSVDRGYFQPQHF.

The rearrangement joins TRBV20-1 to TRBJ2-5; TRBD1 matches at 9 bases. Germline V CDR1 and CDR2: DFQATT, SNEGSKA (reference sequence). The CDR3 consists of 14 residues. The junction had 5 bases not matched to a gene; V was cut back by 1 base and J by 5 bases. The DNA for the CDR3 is TGCAGTGCTAGAGGGACAGGGGAGTCGGAGACCCAGTACTTC. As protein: CSARGTGESETQYF.

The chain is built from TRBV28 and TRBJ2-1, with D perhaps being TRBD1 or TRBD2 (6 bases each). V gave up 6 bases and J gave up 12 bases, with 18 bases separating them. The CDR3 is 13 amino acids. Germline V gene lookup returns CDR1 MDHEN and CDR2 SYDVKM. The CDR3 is CASRPLAGGGQFF. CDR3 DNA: TGTGCCAGCAGGCCCCTCGCCGGGGGCGGGCAGTTCTTC.